These 8 T cell receptor beta chains came from one sample sequenced in a study of blood T cells in healthy people across ages. Next came a second PCR, run for about 6 to 12 cycles, which used a sample-barcoded 5' primer along with a J-beta primer mix. TCRdb redid the calling of the 5' RACE reads with MiXCR, one entry per CDR3 protein. The sample holds some 1.1 million distinct CDR3 sequences, more than 30% seen once. Input material: blood. The source is a man aged 18 to 30 in good health.

Remarks on this clonotype: A read error is possible here, since a much larger clone lies one base away. The V call is TRBV7-2, the J call TRBJ2-3; D might be TRBD2 (5 bases). The CDR3 contains 15 residues. The germline V gene encodes CDR1 SGHTA and CDR2 FQGNSA. CDR3 loop: CASSLGSGSGDTLYF. CDR3 in DNA: TGTGCCAGCAGCTTGGGCTCCGGCTCCGGGGATACGCTGTATTTT.

This chain links TRBV11-2 with TRBJ1-2; 7 nucleotides agree with TRBD1. V dropped 9 bases and J dropped 3; count of bases not matched to a gene: 10. The CDR3 spans 14 residues. Germline assignment: CDR1 SGHAT and CDR2 FQNNGV. CDR3: CASSQGGRYYGYTF. The CDR3 coding sequence is TGTGCCAGTAGCCAAGGGGGCAGATACTATGGCTACACCTTC.

The chain links TRBV20-1 to TRBJ1-1; a possible D gene is TRBD1 (5 bases). Per the germline V gene, CDR1 is DFQATT and CDR2 is SNEGSKA (reference sequence). The CDR3 is 13 amino acids. Trimming removed 4 bases from V and 5 bases from J, with 14 bases in between. This CDR3 reads CSAKGEGRTEAFF. CDR3 coding DNA: TGCAGTGCTAAAGGTGAGGGGAGGACTGAAGCTTTCTTT.

The V gene is TRBV7-2, the J gene TRBJ2-1; 7 bases map to TRBD1. V was pared by 5 bases and J by 7 bases, with 11 bases of the junction left unmatched. Germline values: CDR1 SGHTA, CDR2 FQGNSA. The CDR3 is made up of 15 amino acids. CDR3 protein: CASSPNPGQWNEQFF. CDR3 in DNA: TGTGCCAGCAGCCCTAATCCGGGACAGTGGAATGAGCAGTTCTTC.

This clonotype was counted a few times. The genes are TRBV6-6 and TRBJ2-3; D gene unclear. V dropped 6 bases and J dropped 8 bases, with 12 bases sitting between them. Per germline, CDR1 MNHNY and CDR2 SVGAGI (reference sequence). The CDR3 is made up of 12 amino acids. This chain's CDR3 is CASSPYNGTQYF. The CDR3 nucleotides read TGTGCCAGCAGCCCCTACAACGGTACGCAGTATTTT.

The chain uses TRBV4-1 and TRBJ2-5; D gene uncertain. Germline assignment: CDR1 MGHRA and CDR2 YSYEKL. Trimming stripped 4 bases from V and 11 bases from J, with 20 bases between. The CDR3 has 14 residues. In nucleotides, the CDR3 is TGCGCCAGCAGCCTCGTGGTTCTGAACAATGAGCAGTACTTC. This translates into CASSLVVLNNEQYF.

Note on this clonotype: One end of the junction is discordant with germline, which a read error may explain. This sequence joins TRBV3-1 and TRBJ2-5; 9 bases fit TRBD1. The CDR3 covers 18 residues. CDR1 is LGHDT, CDR2 YNNKEL, per germline (reference sequence). The CDR3 DNA sequence: TGTACCAGCAGCCAAGAAGTATCACCCGGGACAGGGTTTGGGACCCAGTACTTC. Its translation is CTSSQEVSPGTGFGTQYF.

This sequence joins TRBV29-1 and TRBJ1-3; D is ambiguous. Germline V lookup: CDR1 SQVTM, CDR2 ANQGSEA. Between the trimmed V and J ends, which lost 2 bases and 0 bases, there was a span of 17 bases. The CDR3 is 17 residues long. As DNA, the CDR3 is TGCAGCGTTGAAACCTTAGCATCCTACGGCTCTGGAAACACCATATATTTT. Translated: CSVETLASYGSGNTIYF.